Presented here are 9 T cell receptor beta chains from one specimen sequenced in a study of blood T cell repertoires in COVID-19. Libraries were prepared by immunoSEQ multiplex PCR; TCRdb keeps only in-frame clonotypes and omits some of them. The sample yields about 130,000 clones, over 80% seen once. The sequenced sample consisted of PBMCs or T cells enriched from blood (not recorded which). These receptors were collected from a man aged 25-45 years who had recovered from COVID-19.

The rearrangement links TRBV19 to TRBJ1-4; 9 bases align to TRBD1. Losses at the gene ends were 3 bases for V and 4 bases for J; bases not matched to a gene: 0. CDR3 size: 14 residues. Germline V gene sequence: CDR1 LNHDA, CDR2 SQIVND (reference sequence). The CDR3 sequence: CASSMGQGNEKLFF. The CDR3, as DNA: TGTGCCAGTAGTATGGGACAGGGTAATGAAAAACTGTTTTTT. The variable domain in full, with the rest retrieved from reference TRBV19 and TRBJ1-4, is DGGITQSPKYLFRKEGQNVTLSCEQNLNHDAMYWYRQDPGQGLRLIYYSQIVNDFQKGDIAEGYSVSREKKESFPLTVTSAQKNPTAFYLCASSMGQGNEKLFFGSGTQLSVL.

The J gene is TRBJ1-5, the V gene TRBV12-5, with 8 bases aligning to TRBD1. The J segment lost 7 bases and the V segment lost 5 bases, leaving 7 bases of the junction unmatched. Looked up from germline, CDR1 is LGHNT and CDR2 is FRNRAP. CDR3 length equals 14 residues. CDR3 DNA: TGTGCTAGTGGTCATTCAGGGGGCCACCAGCCCCAGCATTTT. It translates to CASGHSGGHQPQHF.

CDR3 amino acids: CAWSGLAGVSGNEQFF. The CDR3 DNA reads TGTGCCTGGAGCGGACTAGCGGGAGTATCAGGCAATGAGCAGTTCTTC. The rearrangement joins TRBV30 to TRBJ2-1; 13 bases are shared with TRBD2. The CDR3 covers 16 residues. After removal of 3 bases from V and 6 bases from J, the junction contained 8 bases not matched to a gene. Germline CDR1 reads GTSNPN; CDR2 reads SVGIG (reference sequence).

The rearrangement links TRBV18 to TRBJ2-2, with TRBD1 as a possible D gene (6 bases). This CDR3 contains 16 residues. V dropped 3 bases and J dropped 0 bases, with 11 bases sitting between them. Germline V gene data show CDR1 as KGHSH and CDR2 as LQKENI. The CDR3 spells CASSPGTPANTGELFF. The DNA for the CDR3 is TGTGCCAGCTCACCCGGGACACCCGCGAACACCGGGGAGCTGTTTTTT.

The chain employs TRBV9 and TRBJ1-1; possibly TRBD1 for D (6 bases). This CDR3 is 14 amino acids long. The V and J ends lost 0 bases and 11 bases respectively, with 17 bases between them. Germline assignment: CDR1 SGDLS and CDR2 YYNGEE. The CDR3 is CASSVGSGANGAFF. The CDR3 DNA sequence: TGTGCCAGCAGCGTAGGCTCAGGGGCAAATGGCGCTTTCTTT.

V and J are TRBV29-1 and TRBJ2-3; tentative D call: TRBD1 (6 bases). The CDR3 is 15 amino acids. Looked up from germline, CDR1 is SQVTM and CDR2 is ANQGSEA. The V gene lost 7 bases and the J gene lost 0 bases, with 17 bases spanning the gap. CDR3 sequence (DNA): TGCAGCGGGAGACAGAGGGGGTTGAGCACAGATACGCAGTATTTT. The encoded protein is CSGRQRGLSTDTQYF.

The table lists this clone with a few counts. The CDR3 DNA follows: TGTGCCAGTAGTAAGGACAGGAGCACTGAAGCTTTCTTT. Its protein is CASSKDRSTEAFF. The chain uses TRBV19 and TRBJ1-1; TRBD1 aligns across 7 bases. The germline V gene has CDR1 LNHDA and CDR2 SQIVND (reference sequence). Trimming at V came to 4 bases and at J to 4 bases, leaving 3 bases not matched to a gene. This CDR3 has 13 residues.

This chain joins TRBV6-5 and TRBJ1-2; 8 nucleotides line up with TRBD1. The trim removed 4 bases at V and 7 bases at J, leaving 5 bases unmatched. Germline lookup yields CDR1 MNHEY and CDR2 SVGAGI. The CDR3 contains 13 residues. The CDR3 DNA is TGTGCCAGCAGTTCCAGGGGGCGCGGTGGCTACACCTTC. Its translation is CASSSRGRGGYTF.

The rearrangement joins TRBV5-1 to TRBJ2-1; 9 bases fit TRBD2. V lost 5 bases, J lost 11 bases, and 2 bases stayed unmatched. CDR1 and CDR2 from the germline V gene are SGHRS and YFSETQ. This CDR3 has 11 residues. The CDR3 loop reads CASRGTSKQFF. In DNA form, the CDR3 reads TGCGCCAGCAGAGGGACTAGCAAGCAGTTCTTC.